The 13 T cell receptor beta chains reported below all come from one sample, sequenced in a study of control samples from healthy donors and cancer patients. TCRdb's copy holds only in-frame clones and misses some; the assay was immunoSEQ multiplex PCR. The sample shows about 120,000 clones, approximately 90% of them seen only once. Sequencing was performed on blood. These TCRs come from a young man in good health.

V is TRBV6-4 and J is TRBJ1-6; D gene uncertain. Trimming took 5 bases from V and 7 from J, leaving 9 bases between them. The germline CDR1 and CDR2 sequences are MRHNA and SNTAGT. The CDR3 consists of 13 residues. CDR3 protein: CASSPGRNSPLHF. In DNA form, the CDR3 reads TGTGCCAGCAGTCCAGGAAGGAATTCACCCCTCCACTTT.

This chain links TRBV27 with TRBJ2-6; a weak D match, TRBD1 (6 bases). Germline-derived CDR1 and CDR2 are MNHEY and SMNVEV (reference sequence). V was clipped by 5 bases and J by 0 bases, with 14 bases between them. The CDR3 totals 17 residues. The CDR3: CASSRGQPHSGANVLTF. Written as DNA, the CDR3 is TGTGCCAGCAGTAGAGGACAGCCTCACTCTGGGGCCAACGTCCTGACTTTC.

This clone was found once. The V gene is TRBV6-1, the J gene TRBJ1-1, with unresolved D. The length of the CDR3 is 12 residues. CDR1 and CDR2 (germline): MNHNS, SASEGT. Trimming stripped 2 bases from V and 6 bases from J, with 7 bases between. The CDR3 bases are TGTGCCAGCAGTGAAATCCGGGCTGAAGCTTTCTTT. This translates into CASSEIRAEAFF.

In its sample, this clone was seen a few times. V usage is TRBV29-1 and J usage is TRBJ2-2; D possibly corresponds to TRBD1 (5 bases). CDR1 and CDR2 (germline): SQVTM, ANQGSEA. This CDR3 is built from 13 residues. V was pared by 6 bases and J by 7 bases, with 15 bases between. The CDR3 DNA sequence: TGCAGCGTGAGGACACCCGCAGGCGGGGAGCTGTTTTTT. This sequence encodes CSVRTPAGGELFF.

This clone was seen once. V is TRBV10-3 and J is TRBJ1-2; D gene unclear. The germline gives CDR1 ENHRY, CDR2 SYGVKD. The V end was cut by 7 bases, the J end by 7 bases, with 13 bases between. The CDR3 sequence is 12 residues long. The CDR3 coding sequence is TGTGCCATCAAGGGCAGGACTGGTGGCTACACCTTC. Residues: CAIKGRTGGYTF.

This chain connects TRBV11-3 to TRBJ2-1; tentative D call: TRBD2 (6 bases). CDR3 length: 15 residues. The ends were cut back, 5 bases at V and 4 bases at J, with 15 bases in the middle. Looked up from germline, CDR1 is SGHNT and CDR2 is YENEEA. Written as DNA, the CDR3 is TGTGCCAGCAGCCGAACCCGGACTAATTACAATGAGCAGTTCTTC. Protein sequence: CASSRTRTNYNEQFF.

This sequence joins TRBV18 and TRBJ2-1; D possibly corresponds to TRBD2 (5 bases). This CDR3 comprises 17 residues. Between the trimmed V and J ends, which lost 4 bases and 0 bases, there was a span of 16 bases. Germline-derived CDR1 and CDR2 are KGHSH and LQKENI. The CDR3 loop is CASSLDSSGSSYNEQFF. DNA of the CDR3: TGTGCCAGCTCACTCGATTCCAGCGGCAGCTCCTACAATGAGCAGTTCTTC.

The V and J genes are TRBV18 and TRBJ2-1; 11 positions agree with TRBD2. The ends lost 3 bases at V and 6 bases at J; junction bases unmatched: 10. CDR3 size: 17 residues. CDR1 and CDR2 (germline): KGHSH, LQKENI. CDR3 nucleotides: TGTGCCAGCTCACCCTTTACCGGGACTAGCGGAAGCAATGAGCAGTTCTTC. Translating it yields CASSPFTGTSGSNEQFF.

V and J are TRBV7-9 and TRBJ2-3; weak D call: TRBD1 (8 bases). Germline V gives CDR1 SEHNR, CDR2 FQNEAQ (reference sequence). V dropped 7 bases and J dropped 3 bases, with 14 bases sitting between them. This CDR3 is built from 14 residues. CDR3 DNA sequence: TGTGCCAGCACCACAGGGGGGGGGACAGATACGCAGTATTTT. As protein: CASTTGGGTDTQYF.

The CDR3 loop is CASSASPGQTEAFF. The DNA of the CDR3 is TGTGCCAGCAGTGCTTCACCGGGACAGACTGAAGCTTTCTTT. The chain links TRBV6-4 to TRBJ1-1, with 7 bases matching TRBD1. The germline gives CDR1 MRHNA, CDR2 SNTAGT. CDR3 length equals 14 residues. J gave up 5 bases and V 4 bases, and 7 bases lay outside the gene matches.

This chain links TRBV29-1 with TRBJ2-5; D perhaps matches TRBD2 (6 bases). The CDR3 spans 14 residues. Germline CDR1 reads SQVTM; CDR2 reads ANQGSEA. V lost 4 bases and J lost 2, with 14 bases in between. CDR3 region: CSVVVAGLQETQYF. The CDR3 DNA reads TGCAGCGTTGTGGTTGCGGGGCTTCAAGAGACCCAGTACTTC. Combining the CDR3 with reference TRBV29-1 and TRBJ2-5 gives the whole variable domain SAVISQKPSRDICQRGTSLTIQCQVDSQVTMMFWYRQQPGQSLTLIATANQGSEATYESGFVIDKFPISRPNLTFSTLTVSNMSPEDSSIYLCSVVVAGLQETQYFGPGTRLLVL.

The chain employs TRBV7-2 and TRBJ1-4; possibly TRBD1 for D (5 bases). The length of the CDR3 is 16 residues. The germline V gene encodes CDR1 SGHTA and CDR2 FQGNSA. The ends were cut back, 1 base at V and 7 bases at J, with 16 bases in the middle. This CDR3 reads CASSLGLGVRGEKLFF. The CDR3, as DNA: TGTGCCAGCAGCTTAGGTCTGGGGGTTCGGGGTGAAAAACTGTTTTTT.

The J gene is TRBJ1-2, the V gene TRBV5-1; tentatively, D is TRBD1 (6 bases). Germline CDR1 reads SGHRS; CDR2 reads YFSETQ. The CDR3 totals 15 residues. V was clipped by 10 bases and J by 0 bases, with 19 bases between them. The CDR3 sequence: CASRQAERANYGYTF. In DNA, the CDR3 is TGCGCCTCCCGACAGGCGGAGCGGGCTAACTATGGCTACACCTTC.